This is a list of T cell receptor beta chains from one sample in a study of blood T cell repertoires in COVID-19. Some clones are missing from TCRdb's copy, which holds only in-frame ones; the method was immunoSEQ multiplex PCR. There are tens of thousands of clones in the sample; roughly 80% occur only once, and 6.5% to 9% lies in the top ten. Sequenced: peripheral blood. These receptors were taken from a man aged 60 to 75 with active COVID-19. The CDR3 runs from the conserved cysteine through the conserved F or W. A D gene is named only where the DNA matches it firmly. Clone size is stated in some rows and not others, as once, few, many or a class when expanded.

>TRBD2|TRBJ2-1|.|TRBV29-1
CSVEGRREDNEQFF
TGCAGCGTTGAAGGTCGGCGGGAGGACAATGAGCAGTTCTTC
>.|TRBJ1-4|.|TRBV7-9
CASSKAGMVGEKLFF
TGTGCCAGCAGCAAAGCCGGGATGGTGGGTGAAAAACTGTTTTTT
>TRBD2|TRBJ2-7|once|TRBV6-6
CAATNYGGSTYEQYF
TGTGCCGCCACAAATTATGGCGGGAGTACCTACGAGCAGTACTTC
>.|TRBJ2-6|.|TRBV9
CASSVGKGVSSGANVLTF
TGTGCCAGCAGCGTTGGCAAGGGGGTTAGCTCTGGGGCCAACGTCCTGACTTTC
>TRBD2|TRBJ2-3|.|TRBV7-6
CASSFPTSGGLRDTQYF
TGTGCCAGCAGCTTCCCGACTAGCGGGGGGCTCAGAGATACGCAGTATTTT
>TRBD2|TRBJ2-7|.|TRBV5-4
CASSPDMTSASPRYF
TGTGCCAGCAGCCCTGACATGACTAGCGCCTCTCCTCGGTACTTC
>TRBD2|TRBJ2-3|.|TRBV14
CASSARAGGLGDTQYF
TGTGCCAGCAGCGCCCGAGCGGGGGGGCTCGGAGATACGCAGTATTTT
>.|TRBJ2-7|.|TRBV30
CAWSGEPLSYEQYF
TGTGCCTGGAGTGGCGAGCCCCTCTCCTACGAGCAGTACTTC
>TRBD1|TRBJ1-2|.|TRBV20-1
CSARPGGQGIF
TGCAGTGCTAGACCCGGGGGACAGGGGATCTTC
>TRBD2|TRBJ2-7|.|TRBV30
CAWGTPGGGGAREQYF
TGTGCCTGGGGTACCCCGGGGGGCGGGGGGGCCCGCGAGCAGTACTTC
>.|TRBJ2-3|.|TRBV4-2
CASSQDLGGASTDTQYF
TGTGCCAGCAGCCAAGATCTGGGGGGGGCCAGCACAGATACGCAGTATTTT
>.|TRBJ1-3|few|TRBV18
CASSPRPPGAEGNTIYF
TGTGCCAGCTCACCAAGACCCCCAGGGGCTGAAGGAAACACCATATATTTT
>.|TRBJ1-4|.|TRBV28
CASLSGSRNEKLFF
TGTGCCAGCCTCTCCGGGTCCCGTAATGAAAAACTGTTTTTT
>TRBD1|TRBJ2-3|.|TRBV7-3
CASSLGDRAGTQYF
TGTGCCAGCAGCTTAGGGGACAGGGCAGGTACGCAGTATTTT
>TRBD2|TRBJ2-7|.|TRBV29-1
CSAMTSGSYEQYF
TGCAGCGCAATGACTAGCGGCTCCTACGAGCAGTACTTC
>.|TRBJ1-6|.|TRBV4-2
CASSQEPGLPLHF
TGTGCCAGCAGCCAAGAACCGGGTTTACCCCTCCACTTT
>.|TRBJ1-2|.|TRBV11-2
CASSLGQNYGYTF
TGTGCCAGCAGCTTAGGGCAGAACTATGGCTACACCTTC
>TRBD1|TRBJ1-1|once|TRBV9
CASSDRQGGGNTEAFF
TGTGCCAGCAGCGACCGACAGGGGGGTGGGAACACTGAAGCTTTCTTT
>.|TRBJ2-1|.|TRBV15
CATSREGEGEINEQFF
TGTGCCACCAGCAGGGAGGGGGAGGGGGAGATAAATGAGCAGTTCTTC
>TRBD2|TRBJ2-5|.|TRBV19
CASSIGLAGGETQYF
TGTGCCAGTAGTATTGGGCTAGCGGGGGGAGAGACCCAGTACTTC
>.|TRBJ2-7|.|TRBV30
CAWRSYNRRNTYEQYF
TGTGCCTGGAGGTCATATAATAGGCGGAACACCTACGAGCAGTACTTC
>TRBD1|TRBJ2-2|medium-sized|TRBV5-1
CASSSGTGGAFTGELFF
TGCGCCAGCAGCTCCGGGACAGGGGGCGCCTTCACCGGGGAGCTGTTTTTT
>.|TRBJ1-1|.|TRBV18
CASSPGRAEFTEAFF
TGTGCCAGCTCACCAGGCAGAGCGGAGTTCACTGAAGCTTTCTTT
>.|TRBJ2-7|.|TRBV3-1/TRBV3-2
CASSHSGYEQYF
TGTGCCAGCAGCCATTCAGGTTACGAGCAGTACTTC